This T cell receptor beta chain was sequenced in a study of technical replicates of blood from several donors. The germline V gene has CDR1 SGHTA and CDR2 FQGNSA. Germline trimming cut 5 bases from V and 6 bases from J; bases unmatched to any gene: 9. The length of the CDR3 is 15 residues. Clones were sequenced by immunoSEQ multiplex PCR, and TCRdb holds only the in-frame ones, with some missing. The data hold tens of thousands of clones, with approximately 90% observed a single time. Sample: T cells isolated from PBMCs. This TCR came from a human donor in good health. This chain connects TRBV7-2 to TRBJ1-2; 10 nucleotides agree with TRBD1. CDR3 coding DNA: TGTGCCAGCAGCATTTCGGGACAGGGGAGGGATGGCTACACCTTC. The encoded protein is CASSISGQGRDGYTF.